These 15 T cell receptor beta chains share one sample of origin, sequenced in a study of T cells in Graves' hyperthyroidism and ophthalmopathy. Amplification targeted TCR beta CDR3 regions from RNA transcripts. An initial round of RT-PCR targeting the TCR CDR3 relied on the HTBI primer set. A single record per CDR3 protein comes from TCRdb applying MiXCR to the multiplex PCR reads. Among under 400,000 distinct CDR3 sequences listed, 20% to 25% were seen once. Sequenced input: blood. Every receptor here comes from a man between 50 and 59 years old with Graves' hyperthyroidism.

This clonotype was seen at least ten times. The chain is built from TRBV12-3 or TRBV12-4 and TRBJ1-6; TRBD1 aligns across 12 bases. With V trimmed by 6 bases and J by 10 bases, 4 bases remained unmatched. The CDR3 is 14 residues long. The CDR3 nucleotides are TGTGCCAGCAGCCTGGGGACAGGGGGCTCACCCCTCCACTTT. Its protein product is CASSLGTGGSPLHF.

The CDR3 sequence is CASSFGQGAGEQFF. The CDR3 DNA reads as TGTGCCAGCAGTTTCGGGCAGGGGGCGGGTGAGCAGTTCTTC. This chain uses TRBV12-3 or TRBV12-4 with TRBJ2-1; 8 bases are shared with TRBD1. The CDR3 length is 14 residues. V trimming: 3 bases; J trimming: 9 bases; junction bases outside the gene matches: 7.

This clonotype was counted a few times. J is TRBJ2-5 and V is TRBV7-9, with D perhaps assigned TRBD1 or TRBD2 (5 bases each). V lost 5 bases and J 1 base, leaving 17 bases between the germline ends. Germline CDR1 and CDR2: SEHNR and FQNEAQ (reference sequence). CDR3 size: 16 residues. In DNA form, the CDR3 reads TGTGCCAGCAGCCCGAGGGGTCTTCGGGGCCAAGAGACCCAGTACTTC. This encodes CASSPRGLRGQETQYF.

Ten or more counts support this clonotype. The chain carries TRBV12-3 or TRBV12-4 and TRBJ1-1; D not resolved. The CDR3 is made up of 12 amino acids. V lost 2 bases and J 4 bases, leaving 5 bases between the germline ends. CDR3 sequence (DNA): TGTGCCAGCAGTTTATTTGGCACTGAAGCTTTCTTT. Amino acid sequence: CASSLFGTEAFF.

The chain links TRBV5-1 to TRBJ2-5, with TRBD1 matching 7 bases. The CDR3 totals 14 residues. Germline CDR1 is SGHRS and CDR2 is YFSETQ. The V and J ends lost 3 bases and 2 bases, in that order; junction bases with no gene match: 4. Written as DNA, the CDR3 is TGCGCCAGCAGCTGGGGACAGCGACAAGAGACCCAGTACTTC. Residues: CASSWGQRQETQYF.

This clonotype was seen a handful of times. This chain links TRBV9 with TRBJ2-1; 9 bases fit TRBD2. CDR1 is SGDLS and CDR2 is YYNGEE in the germline V gene. V dropped 2 bases and J dropped 4; count of bases not matched to a gene: 4. The CDR3 runs to 15 residues. CDR3 in amino acids: CASSVSLAGYNEQFF. The CDR3 DNA follows: TGTGCCAGCAGCGTTTCACTAGCGGGTTACAATGAGCAGTTCTTC.

This rearrangement joins TRBV6-1 to TRBJ2-7; maybe TRBD1 (6 bases). In germline, CDR1 is MNHNS, CDR2 SASEGT. CDR3 length: 14 residues. The V and J ends lost 3 bases and 0 bases respectively, with 9 bases between them. The CDR3 nucleotides read TGTGCCAGCAGTGAGAGACAGGTCTCCTACGAGCAGTACTTC. Its translation is CASSERQVSYEQYF.

The chain is built from TRBV6-1 and TRBJ2-1; 8 nucleotides agree with TRBD1. Germline CDR1 and CDR2: MNHNS and SASEGT. The CDR3 contains 14 residues. With V trimmed by 7 bases and J by 3 bases, 5 bases remained unmatched. The CDR3 coding sequence is TGTGCCAGCACCCGACAGGGGCACTACAATGAGCAGTTCTTC. It yields the protein CASTRQGHYNEQFF.

The J gene is TRBJ2-1, the V gene TRBV28; 8 bases agree with TRBD2. The ends lost 3 bases at V and 10 bases at J; junction bases unmatched: 11. Germline CDR1 is MDHEN and CDR2 is SYDVKM. This CDR3 is 15 amino acids long. This CDR3 reads CASSFRPGRGQEQFF. As DNA, the CDR3 is TGTGCCAGCAGTTTCCGCCCCGGGAGGGGCCAAGAGCAGTTCTTC.

The rearrangement joins TRBV5-6 to TRBJ1-5; possibly TRBD1 for D (6 bases). V lost 3 bases to trimming and J lost 3 bases, with 13 bases between them. The CDR3 extends over 15 amino acids. Germline assignment: CDR1 SGHDT and CDR2 YYEEEE. CDR3 nucleotide sequence: TGTGCCAGCAGCTCCCGAAGACAGGTCAATCAGCCCCAGCATTTT. As protein: CASSSRRQVNQPQHF.

A few counts support this clonotype. V gene TRBV12-3 or TRBV12-4 combines with J gene TRBJ1-2; 9 bases are a match to TRBD1. This CDR3 is 16 amino acids long. V lost 3 bases and J lost 4; bases outside the gene matches: 9. The CDR3 DNA sequence: TGTGCCAGCAGTTTTGGTGGGACAGGGCAATCCTATGGCTACACCTTC. Its protein is CASSFGGTGQSYGYTF.

Ten or more counts support this clonotype. V and J are TRBV6-1 and TRBJ2-1; D remains ambiguous. The germline V gene encodes CDR1 MNHNS and CDR2 SASEGT. The ends were cut back, 2 bases at V and 0 bases at J, with 14 bases in the middle. The CDR3 spans 17 residues. This chain's CDR3 is CASSEKLPRSSYNEQFF. The DNA of the CDR3 is TGTGCCAGCAGTGAAAAACTACCTAGGAGCTCCTACAATGAGCAGTTCTTC.

To note about this clonotype: A much larger clone differs by one base, so this may be a read error. DNA for the CDR3: TGTGCCAGCGGTTTGGTAGGCATAAACACTGAAGCTTTCTTT. Translated: CASGLVGINTEAFF. The chain recombines TRBV28 with TRBJ1-1; D is uncertain. From germline, CDR1 is MDHEN and CDR2 SYDVKM. The CDR3 runs to 14 residues.

Concerning this clonotype itself: Compared with germline, one end of the junction differs, possibly owing to a read error. This chain links TRBV5-1 with TRBJ2-5; D tentatively reads TRBD1 or TRBD2 (6 bases each). Per the germline V gene, CDR1 is SGHRS and CDR2 is YFSETQ. This CDR3 has 12 residues. CDR3 amino acids: CTSSLNRGPQYF. Here the CDR3 DNA reads TGCACCAGCAGCTTGAACCGGGGGCCTCAGTACTTC.

The chain employs TRBV5-1 and TRBJ2-1, with 7 bases lining up with TRBD1. Trimming at V came to 0 bases and at J to 3 bases, leaving 6 bases not matched to a gene. The CDR3 has 16 residues. The V gene's germline CDR1 is SGHRS and CDR2 YFSETQ. CDR3 in DNA: TGCGCCAGCAGCTTGGGCAGGGGGATAGTCTACAATGAGCAGTTCTTC. As protein: CASSLGRGIVYNEQFF.